The T cell receptor beta chain described here comes from a study of blood T cells in healthy people across ages. Combining a sample-barcoded 5' primer with a J-beta primer mix, a second PCR ran for roughly 6 to 12 cycles. TCRdb called the 5' RACE reads again in MiXCR, with one record for every CDR3 protein. Of around 650,000 distinct CDR3 sequences listed, 32% are singletons. Donors were healthy Caucasian individuals from Russia aged about 6 to 90. Isolation yielded PBMCs, at least 6.5 million per sample, in every case. Each sample provided at least 6 micrograms of extracted total RNA. Sequenced sample: blood. This sequence was found in a woman over 75 in good health.

CDR3 DNA sequence: TGTGCCGTAACACAGGGCCCAGGGGACGAGCAGTACTTC. Amino acids: CAVTQGPGDEQYF. The J gene is TRBJ2-7, the V gene TRBV10-3; D is perhaps TRBD1 (6 bases). This CDR3 has 13 residues. V lost 11 bases and J lost 5, with 19 bases in between. Germline lookup yields CDR1 ENHRY and CDR2 SYGVKD.